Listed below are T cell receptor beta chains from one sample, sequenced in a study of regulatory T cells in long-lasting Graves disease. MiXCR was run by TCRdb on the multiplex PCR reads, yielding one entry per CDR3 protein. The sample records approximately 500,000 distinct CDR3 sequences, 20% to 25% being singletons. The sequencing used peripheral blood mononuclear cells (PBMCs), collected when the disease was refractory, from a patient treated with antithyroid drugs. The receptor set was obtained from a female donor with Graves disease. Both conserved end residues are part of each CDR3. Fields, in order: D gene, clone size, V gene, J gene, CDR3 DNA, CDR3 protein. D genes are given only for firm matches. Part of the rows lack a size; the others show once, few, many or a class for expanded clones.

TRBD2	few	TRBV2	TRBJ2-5	TGTGCCAGCAGTGAAGCCCCACACTACGGGGGGGAGACCCAGTACTTC	CASSEAPHYGGETQYF
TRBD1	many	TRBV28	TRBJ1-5	TGTGCCAGCAGTCGCCGACAGGGGCCCCAGCATTTT	CASSRRQGPQHF
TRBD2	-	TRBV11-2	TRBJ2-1	TGTGCCAGCAGCCAAACAGCGGGAGCGGCGGTTGAGCAGTTCTTC	CASSQTAGAAVEQFF
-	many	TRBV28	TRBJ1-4	TGTGCCAGCAGTTTAAGGGAAAAACTGTTTTTT	CASSLREKLFF
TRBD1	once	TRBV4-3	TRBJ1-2	TGCGCCAGCAGCCACCGAACAGGGGTTGACTATGGCTACACCTTC	CASSHRTGVDYGYTF
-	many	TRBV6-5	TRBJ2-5	TGTGCCAGCAGTTACCGTCGCACCCCTCCAGGGGAAGGGGAGACCCAGTACTTC	CASSYRRTPPGEGETQYF
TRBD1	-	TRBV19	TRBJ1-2	TGTGCCAGTAGTGGCCGGGACAGAGCTCCTTTCGGCTACACCTTC	CASSGRDRAPFGYTF
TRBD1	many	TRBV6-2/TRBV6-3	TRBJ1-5	TGTGCCAGCATTGCGACAGGGGAGGGTCAGCCCCAGCATTTT	CASIATGEGQPQHF
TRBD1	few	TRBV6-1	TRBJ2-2	TGTGCCAGCAGTATCCGGGACAGGGCCGGCGGGGAGCTGTTTTTT	CASSIRDRAGGELFF
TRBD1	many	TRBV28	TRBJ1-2	TGTGCCAGCAGCGCAGGGGGGCTCGGCTACACCTTC	CASSAGGLGYTF
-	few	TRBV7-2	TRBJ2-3	TGTGCCAGCAGCTTAATGGCCACCACAGATACGCAGTATTTT	CASSLMATTDTQYF
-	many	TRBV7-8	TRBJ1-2	TGTGCCAGCAGCTTAGAGGGCAGGGGTTTGATCGCAGCTAACTATGGCTACACCTTC	CASSLEGRGLIAANYGYTF
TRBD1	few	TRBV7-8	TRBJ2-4	TGTGCCAGCAGCTTAGCTCCGCTGGGACAGGGGCAAAAGATTCAGTACTTC	CASSLAPLGQGQKIQYF
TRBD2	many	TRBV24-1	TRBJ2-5	TGTGCCACCAGTGATTTTGGGGACTCCGGGACTACGAACCAAGAGACCCAGTACTTC	CATSDFGDSGTTNQETQYF
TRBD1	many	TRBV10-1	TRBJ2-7	TGCGCCAGCAGTGCCGGGACAGGGGCCACCTACGAGCAGTACTTC	CASSAGTGATYEQYF
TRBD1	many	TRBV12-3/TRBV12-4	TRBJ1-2	TGTGCCAGCAGTCGGGACAGGGAGGATGGCTACACCTTC	CASSRDREDGYTF
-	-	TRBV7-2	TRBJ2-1	TGTGCCAGCAGCTTAGCGGAGACTACCGAGCAGTTCTTC	CASSLAETTEQFF
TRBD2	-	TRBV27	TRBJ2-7	TGTGCCAGCAGTTTTTTTGGGAGGGCCGAGTTCGAGCAGTACTTC	CASSFFGRAEFEQYF
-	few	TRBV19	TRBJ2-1	TGTGCCAGTAGTATTATTCGGGACAAACGTTACAATGAGCAGTTCTTC	CASSIIRDKRYNEQFF
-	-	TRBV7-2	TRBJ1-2	TGTGCCAGCAGCTTTTACGGAAGTGCTGACTATGGCTACACCTTC	CASSFYGSADYGYTF
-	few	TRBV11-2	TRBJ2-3	TGTGCCAGCAGCTCGCAGTGGACGAGCACAGATACGCAGTATTTT	CASSSQWTSTDTQYF
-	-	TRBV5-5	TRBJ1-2	TGTGCCAGCAGCTTATCGGCCGGCTACACCTTC	CASSLSAGYTF
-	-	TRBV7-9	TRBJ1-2	TGTGCCAGCAGCTTAGGGGGAGTCAACTATGACTACACCTTC	CASSLGGVNYDYTF
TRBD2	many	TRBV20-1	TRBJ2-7	TGCAGTGCTCCCCCCCCTAGCGGGGACTACGAGCAGTACTTC	CSAPPPSGDYEQYF
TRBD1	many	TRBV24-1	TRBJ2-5	TGTGCCACCAGTTTCGGAGACAGGGCACACTTC	CATSFGDRAHF
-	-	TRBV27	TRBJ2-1	TGTGCCAGCAGTCCCGACCGCCGGGCAAATGGGTACAATGAGCAGTTCTTC	CASSPDRRANGYNEQFF
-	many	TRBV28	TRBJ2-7	TGTGCCAGCAATCGCGGGGCTTCCTACGAGCAGTACTTC	CASNRGASYEQYF
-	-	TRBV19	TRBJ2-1	TGTGCCAGTAGTACCGACAAATTCGGGCAGTTCTTC	CASSTDKFGQFF
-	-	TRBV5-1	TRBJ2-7	TGCGCCAGCAGCTTGGATGATCGGGGCCTATACGAGCAGTACTTC	CASSLDDRGLYEQYF
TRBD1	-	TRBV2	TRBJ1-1	TGTGCCACCCAACAGGGGCCCGGCCCGGAAGCTTTCTTT	CATQQGPGPEAFF
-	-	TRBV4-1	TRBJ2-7	TGCGCCAGCAGCCAGAGGAACGAGCAGTACTTC	CASSQRNEQYF
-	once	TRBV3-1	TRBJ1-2	TGTGCCAGCAGCCGGACCGACATCAACTATGGCTACGCCTTC	CASSRTDINYGYAF
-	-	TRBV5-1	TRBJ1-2	TGCGCCAGCAGCTTGGCCGACAGGACACCTAATGGCTACACCTTC	CASSLADRTPNGYTF
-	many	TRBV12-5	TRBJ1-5	TGTGCTAGTGGGGCAGGGACGGGTGGGCAGCCCCAGCATTTT	CASGAGTGGQPQHF
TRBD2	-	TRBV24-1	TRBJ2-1	TGTGCCACCAGTGAGGGACTAGCCGGGGAGCAGTTCTTC	CATSEGLAGEQFF
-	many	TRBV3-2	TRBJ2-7	TGTGCCAGCAGCCATAGGACGGGAAGCTCCTACGAGCAGTACTTC	CASSHRTGSSYEQYF
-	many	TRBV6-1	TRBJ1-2	TGTGCCAGCAGAGATGGGTATGGCTACACCTTC	CASRDGYGYTF
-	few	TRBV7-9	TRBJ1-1	TGTGCCAGCAGCTTAATCGGGGCGGGCATCCTGAACACTGAAGCTTTCTTT	CASSLIGAGILNTEAFF
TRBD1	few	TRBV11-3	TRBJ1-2	TGTGCCAGCAGCTTTGGACAGGGGGCTCATAATGGCTACACCTTC	CASSFGQGAHNGYTF
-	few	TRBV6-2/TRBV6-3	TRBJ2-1	TGTGCCAGCAGTTACTCGACGGTAATGCAGTTCTTC	CASSYSTVMQFF
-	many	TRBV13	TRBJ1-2	TGTGCCAGCAGCTACCTGCTATCTCCGTCCGGCTACACCTTC	CASSYLLSPSGYTF
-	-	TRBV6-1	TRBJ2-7	TGTGCCAGCGGATCCCCTATCAAGCAGGGATACGAGCAGTACTTC	CASGSPIKQGYEQYF
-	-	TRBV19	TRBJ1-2	TGTGCCAGTAGTATCAAGACAGTTAACTATGGCTACACCTTC	CASSIKTVNYGYTF
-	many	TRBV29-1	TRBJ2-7	TGCAGCGGAGAACGTTGGGACCCCTACGAGCAGTACTTC	CSGERWDPYEQYF
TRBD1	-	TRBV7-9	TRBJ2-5	TGTGCCAGCAGCCCGGGACAGGCCGCCCAGTACTTC	CASSPGQAAQYF
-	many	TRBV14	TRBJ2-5	TGTGCCAGCAGCTCACCGGGATACGGGTGGGAGACCCAGTACTTC	CASSSPGYGWETQYF
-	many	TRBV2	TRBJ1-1	TGTGCCAGCAGTGAAGGGCGAGGGTCCACTGAAGCTTTCTTT	CASSEGRGSTEAFF
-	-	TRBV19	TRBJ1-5	TGTGCCAGTAGCGCCTCCGCGGGGAGTGGTCAGCCCCAGCATTTT	CASSASAGSGQPQHF
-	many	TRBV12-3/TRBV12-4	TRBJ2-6	TGTGCCAGCAGACCGGGACACCTCTCTGGGGCCAACGTCCTGACTTTC	CASRPGHLSGANVLTF
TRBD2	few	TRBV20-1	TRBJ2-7	TGCAGTGCTGGCTCATCCCGGGGGGGATTATACGAGCAGTACTTC	CSAGSSRGGLYEQYF
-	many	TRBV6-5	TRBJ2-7	TGTGCCAGCAGTTACTCGAGTGTTTCGTCCTACGAGCAGTACTTC	CASSYSSVSSYEQYF
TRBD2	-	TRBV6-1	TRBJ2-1	TGTGCCAGCAAACCACATAGCGGGAGCTCCTACAATGAGCAGTTCTTC	CASKPHSGSSYNEQFF
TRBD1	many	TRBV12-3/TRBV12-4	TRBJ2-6	TGTGCCAGCAGCACCGGGACAGGGTCAACTGGGGCCAACGTCCTGACTTTC	CASSTGTGSTGANVLTF
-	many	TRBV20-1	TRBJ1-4	TGCAGTGTCCCCTGGGGGACAACTAATGAAAAACTGTTTTTT	CSVPWGTTNEKLFF
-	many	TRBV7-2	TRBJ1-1	TGTGCCAGCAGCTTCTTGGGGGACACTAACACTGAAGCTTTCTTT	CASSFLGDTNTEAFF
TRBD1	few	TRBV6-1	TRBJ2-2	TGTGCCAGCAGTCGGGACAGGGCGGTCACCGGGGAGCTGTTTTTT	CASSRDRAVTGELFF